This TCR beta chain was sequenced during a study of shared clonotypes between healthy human individuals. The V and J ends lost 0 bases and 4 bases respectively, with 23 bases between them. The CDR3 is 19 residues long. CDR1 and CDR2 (germline): LGHNA, YSLEER. Sequencing was performed with immunoSEQ multiplex PCR; in TCRdb, only in-frame clones are kept and a portion is missing. The table records roughly 1,500,000 clones, approximately 98.5% of them present only once. The chain couples TRBV4-3 to TRBJ2-3; no clear D. The sequencing sample was made of naive CD4+ T cells sorted from blood. Noted subset: CD45RA+ positively selected. The clonotype comes from a man younger than 40 in good health. The CDR3 here is CASSQDRRRGGHTADTQYF. The CDR3 coding sequence is TGCGCCAGCAGCCAAGACCGACGGCGAGGTGGGCACACAGCAGATACGCAGTATTTT.